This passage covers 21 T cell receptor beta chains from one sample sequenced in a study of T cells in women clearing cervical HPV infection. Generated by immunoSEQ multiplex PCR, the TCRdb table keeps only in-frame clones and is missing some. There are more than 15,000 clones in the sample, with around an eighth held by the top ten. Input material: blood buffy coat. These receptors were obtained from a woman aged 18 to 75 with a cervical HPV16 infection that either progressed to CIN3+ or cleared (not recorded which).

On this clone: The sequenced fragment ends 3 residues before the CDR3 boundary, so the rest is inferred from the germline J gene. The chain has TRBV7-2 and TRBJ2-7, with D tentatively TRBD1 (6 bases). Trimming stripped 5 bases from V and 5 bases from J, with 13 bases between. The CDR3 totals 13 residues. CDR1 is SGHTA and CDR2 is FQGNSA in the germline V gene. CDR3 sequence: CASSTNRVNEQYF. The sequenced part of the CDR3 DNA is TGTGCCAGCAGCACCAACAGGGTAAACGAG.

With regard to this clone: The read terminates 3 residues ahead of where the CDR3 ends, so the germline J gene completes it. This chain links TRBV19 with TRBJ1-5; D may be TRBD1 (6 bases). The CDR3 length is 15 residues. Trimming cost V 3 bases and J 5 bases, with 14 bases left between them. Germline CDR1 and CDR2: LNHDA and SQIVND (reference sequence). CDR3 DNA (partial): TGTGCCAGTAGTATCGGCAGGGGTGACGATCAGCCC. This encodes CASSIGRGDDQP. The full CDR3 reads CASSIGRGDDQPQHF.

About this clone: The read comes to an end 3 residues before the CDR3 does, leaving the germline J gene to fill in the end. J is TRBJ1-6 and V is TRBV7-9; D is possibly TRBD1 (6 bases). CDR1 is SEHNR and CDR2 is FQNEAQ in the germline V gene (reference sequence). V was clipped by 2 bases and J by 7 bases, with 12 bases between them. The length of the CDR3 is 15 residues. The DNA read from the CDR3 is TGTGCCAGCAGCTTAACCACAGGGATCAATTCACCC. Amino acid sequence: CASSLTTGINSP. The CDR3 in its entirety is CASSLTTGINSPLHF. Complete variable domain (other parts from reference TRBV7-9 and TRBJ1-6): DTGVSQNPRHKITKRGQNVTFRCDPISEHNRLYWYRQTLGQGPEFLTYFQNEAQLEKSRLLSDRFSAERPKGSFSTLEIQRTEQGDSAMYLCASSLTTGINSPLHFGNGTRLTVT.

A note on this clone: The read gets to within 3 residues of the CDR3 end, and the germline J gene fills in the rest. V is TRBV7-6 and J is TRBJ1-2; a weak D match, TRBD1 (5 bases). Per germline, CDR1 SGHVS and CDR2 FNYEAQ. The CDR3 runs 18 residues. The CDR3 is CASSSPGTSGRATDTYTF. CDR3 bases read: TGTGCCAGCAGCTCACCCGGGACTAGCGGGAGGGCGACAGATACC.

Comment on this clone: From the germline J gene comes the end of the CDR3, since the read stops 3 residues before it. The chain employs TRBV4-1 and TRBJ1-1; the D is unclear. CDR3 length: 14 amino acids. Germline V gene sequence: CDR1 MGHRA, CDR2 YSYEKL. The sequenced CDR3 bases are TGCGCCAGCAGCCCTACGCTGCAGCGCTCGGGA. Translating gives CASSPTLQRSG. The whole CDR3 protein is CASSPTLQRSGAFF.

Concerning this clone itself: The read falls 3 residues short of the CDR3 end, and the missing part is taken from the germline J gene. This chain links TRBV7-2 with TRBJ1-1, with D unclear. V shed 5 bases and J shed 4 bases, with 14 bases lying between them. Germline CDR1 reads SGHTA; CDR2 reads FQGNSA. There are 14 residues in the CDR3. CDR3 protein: CASSPFRGTTEAFF. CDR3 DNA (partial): TGTGCCAGCAGCCCCTTCCGGGGTACCACTGAA. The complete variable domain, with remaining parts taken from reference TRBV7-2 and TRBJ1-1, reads GAGVSQSPSNKVTEKGKDVELRCDPISGHTALYWYRQSLGQGLEFLIYFQGNSAPDKSGLPSDRFSAERTGGSVSTLTIQRTQQEDSAVYLCASSPFRGTTEAFFGQGTRLTVV.

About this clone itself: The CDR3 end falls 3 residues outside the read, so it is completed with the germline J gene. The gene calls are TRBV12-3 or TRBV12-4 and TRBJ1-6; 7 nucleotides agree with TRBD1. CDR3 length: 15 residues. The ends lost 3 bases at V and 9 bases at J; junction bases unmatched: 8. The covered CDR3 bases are TGTGCCAGCAGTTTCCAGGGGGTATTAGCTTCACCC. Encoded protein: CASSFQGVLASP. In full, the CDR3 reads CASSFQGVLASPLHF.

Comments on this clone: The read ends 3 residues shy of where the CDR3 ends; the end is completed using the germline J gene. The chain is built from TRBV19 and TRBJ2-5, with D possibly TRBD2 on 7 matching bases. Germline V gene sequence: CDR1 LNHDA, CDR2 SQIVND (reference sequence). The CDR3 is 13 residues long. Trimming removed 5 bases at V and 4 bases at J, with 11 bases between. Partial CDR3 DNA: TGTGCCAGTAGTTTGGGGGGGCGAGAGACC. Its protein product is CASSLGGRET. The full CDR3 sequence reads CASSLGGRETQYF.

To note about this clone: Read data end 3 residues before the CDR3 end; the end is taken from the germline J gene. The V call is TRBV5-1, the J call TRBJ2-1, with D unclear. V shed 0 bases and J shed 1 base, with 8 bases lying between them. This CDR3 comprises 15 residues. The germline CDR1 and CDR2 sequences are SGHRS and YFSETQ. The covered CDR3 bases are TGCGCCAGCAGCTTGGGTATTACTTCCTACAATGAG. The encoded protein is CASSLGITSYNE. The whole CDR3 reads CASSLGITSYNEQFF.

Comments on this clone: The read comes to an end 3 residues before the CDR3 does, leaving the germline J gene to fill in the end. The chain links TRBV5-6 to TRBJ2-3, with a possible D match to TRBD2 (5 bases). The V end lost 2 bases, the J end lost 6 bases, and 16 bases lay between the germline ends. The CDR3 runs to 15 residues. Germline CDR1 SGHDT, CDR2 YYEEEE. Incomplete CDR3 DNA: TGTGCCAGCAGCTTCTTATCCGGGGTGATGGATACG. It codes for CASSFLSGVMDT. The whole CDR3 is CASSFLSGVMDTQYF.

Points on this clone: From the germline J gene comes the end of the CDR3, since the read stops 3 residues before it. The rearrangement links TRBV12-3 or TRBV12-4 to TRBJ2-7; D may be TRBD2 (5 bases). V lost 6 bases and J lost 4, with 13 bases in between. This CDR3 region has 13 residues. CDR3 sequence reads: CASRPAGGYEQYF. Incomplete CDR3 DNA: TGTGCCAGCAGACCCGCTGGCGGGTACGAG.

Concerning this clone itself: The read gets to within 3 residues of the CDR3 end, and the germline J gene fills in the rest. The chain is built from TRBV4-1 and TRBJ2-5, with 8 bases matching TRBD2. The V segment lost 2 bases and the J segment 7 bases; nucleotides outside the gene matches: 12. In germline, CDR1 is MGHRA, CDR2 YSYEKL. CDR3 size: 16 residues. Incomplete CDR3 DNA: TGCGCCAGCAGCCAATCTCCAGCGGGGGCCATCGGGACC. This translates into CASSQSPAGAIGT. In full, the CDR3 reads CASSQSPAGAIGTQYF.

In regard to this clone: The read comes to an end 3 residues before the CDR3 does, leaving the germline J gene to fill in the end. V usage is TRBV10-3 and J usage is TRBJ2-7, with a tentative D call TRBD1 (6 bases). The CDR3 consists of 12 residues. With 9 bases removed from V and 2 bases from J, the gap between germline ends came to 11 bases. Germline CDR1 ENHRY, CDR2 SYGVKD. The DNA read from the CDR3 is TGTGCCATAGCAGGGGTAACCTACGAG. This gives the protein CAIAGVTYE. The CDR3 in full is CAIAGVTYEQYF.

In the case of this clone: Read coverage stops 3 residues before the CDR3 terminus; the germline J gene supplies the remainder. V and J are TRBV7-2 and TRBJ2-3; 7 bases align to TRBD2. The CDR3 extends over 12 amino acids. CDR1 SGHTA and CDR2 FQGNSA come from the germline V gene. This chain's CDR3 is CASSLGAGPQYF. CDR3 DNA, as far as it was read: TGTGCCAGCAGCTTAGGAGCGGGACCG.

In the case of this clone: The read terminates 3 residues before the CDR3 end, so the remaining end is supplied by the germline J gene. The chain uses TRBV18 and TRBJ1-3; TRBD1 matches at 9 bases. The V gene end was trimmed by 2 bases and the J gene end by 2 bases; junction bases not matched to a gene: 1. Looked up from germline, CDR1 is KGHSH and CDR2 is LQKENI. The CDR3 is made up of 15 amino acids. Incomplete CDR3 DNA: TGTGCCAGCTCACCAGGGACAGGGACTGGAAACACC. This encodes CASSPGTGTGNT. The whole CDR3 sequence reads CASSPGTGTGNTIYF.

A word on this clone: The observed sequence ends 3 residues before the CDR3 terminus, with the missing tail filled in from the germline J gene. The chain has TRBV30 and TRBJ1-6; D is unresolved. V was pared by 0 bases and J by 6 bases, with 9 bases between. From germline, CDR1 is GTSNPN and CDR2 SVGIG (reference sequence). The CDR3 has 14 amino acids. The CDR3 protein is CAWSVLSGNSPLHF. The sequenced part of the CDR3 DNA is TGTGCCTGGAGTGTACTGTCGGGTAATTCACCC.

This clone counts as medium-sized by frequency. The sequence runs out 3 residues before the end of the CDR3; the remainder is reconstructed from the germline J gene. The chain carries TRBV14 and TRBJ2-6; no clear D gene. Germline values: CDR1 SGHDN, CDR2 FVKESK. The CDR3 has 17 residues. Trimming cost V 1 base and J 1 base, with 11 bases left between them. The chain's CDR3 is CASSQVKGLSGANVLTF. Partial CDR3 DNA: TGTGCCAGCAGCCAAGTAAAAGGGCTGTCTGGGGCCAACGTC.

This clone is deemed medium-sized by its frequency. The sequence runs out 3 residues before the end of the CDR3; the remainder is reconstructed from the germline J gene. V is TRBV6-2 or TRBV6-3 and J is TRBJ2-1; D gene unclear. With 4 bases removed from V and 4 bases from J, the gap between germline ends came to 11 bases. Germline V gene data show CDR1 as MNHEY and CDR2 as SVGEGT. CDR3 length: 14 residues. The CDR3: CASSSTQEYNEQFF. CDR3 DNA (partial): TGTGCCAGCAGTTCAACGCAGGAGTACAATGAG.

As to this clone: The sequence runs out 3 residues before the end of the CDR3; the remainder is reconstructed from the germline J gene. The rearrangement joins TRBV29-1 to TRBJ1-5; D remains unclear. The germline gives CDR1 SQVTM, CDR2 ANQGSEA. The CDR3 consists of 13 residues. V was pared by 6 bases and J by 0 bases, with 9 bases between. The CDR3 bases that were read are TGCAGCGTACCCACGGTTAGCAATCAGCCC. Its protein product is CSVPTVSNQP. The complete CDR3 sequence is CSVPTVSNQPQHF. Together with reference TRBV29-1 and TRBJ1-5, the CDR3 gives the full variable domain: SAVISQKPSRDICQRGTSLTIQCQVDSQVTMMFWYRQQPGQSLTLIATANQGSEATYESGFVIDKFPISRPNLTFSTLTVSNMSPEDSSIYLCSVPTVSNQPQHFGDGTRLSIL.

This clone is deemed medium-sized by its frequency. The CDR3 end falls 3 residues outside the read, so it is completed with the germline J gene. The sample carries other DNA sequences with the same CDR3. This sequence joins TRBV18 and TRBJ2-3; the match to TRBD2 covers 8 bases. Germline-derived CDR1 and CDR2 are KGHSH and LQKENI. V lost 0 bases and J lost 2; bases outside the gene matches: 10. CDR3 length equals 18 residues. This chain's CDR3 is CASSPPTYSGVNTDTQYF. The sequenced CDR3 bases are TGTGCCAGCTCACCACCAACTTATAGCGGGGTTAACACAGATACG.

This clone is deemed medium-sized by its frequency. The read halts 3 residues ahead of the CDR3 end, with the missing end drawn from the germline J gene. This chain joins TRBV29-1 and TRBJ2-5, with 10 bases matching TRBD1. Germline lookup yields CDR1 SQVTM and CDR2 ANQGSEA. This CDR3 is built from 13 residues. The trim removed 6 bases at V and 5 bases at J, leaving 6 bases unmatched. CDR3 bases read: TGCAGCGTGGAGGGACAGGGGTTTGAGACC. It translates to CSVEGQGFET. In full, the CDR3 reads CSVEGQGFETQYF.